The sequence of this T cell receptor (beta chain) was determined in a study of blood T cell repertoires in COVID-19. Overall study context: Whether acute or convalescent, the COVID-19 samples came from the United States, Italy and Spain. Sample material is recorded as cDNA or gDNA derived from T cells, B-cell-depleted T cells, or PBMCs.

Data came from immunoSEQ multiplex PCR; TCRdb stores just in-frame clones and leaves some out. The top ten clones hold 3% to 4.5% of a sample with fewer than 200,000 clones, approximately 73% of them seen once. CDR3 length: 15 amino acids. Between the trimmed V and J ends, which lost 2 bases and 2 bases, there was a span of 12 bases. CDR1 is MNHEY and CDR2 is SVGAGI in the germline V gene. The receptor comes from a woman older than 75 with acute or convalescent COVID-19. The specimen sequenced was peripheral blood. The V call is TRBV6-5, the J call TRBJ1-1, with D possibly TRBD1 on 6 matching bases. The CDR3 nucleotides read TGTGCCAGCAGTTACAGGGGGGGAATAAACACTGAAGCTTTCTTT. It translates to CASSYRGGINTEAFF.